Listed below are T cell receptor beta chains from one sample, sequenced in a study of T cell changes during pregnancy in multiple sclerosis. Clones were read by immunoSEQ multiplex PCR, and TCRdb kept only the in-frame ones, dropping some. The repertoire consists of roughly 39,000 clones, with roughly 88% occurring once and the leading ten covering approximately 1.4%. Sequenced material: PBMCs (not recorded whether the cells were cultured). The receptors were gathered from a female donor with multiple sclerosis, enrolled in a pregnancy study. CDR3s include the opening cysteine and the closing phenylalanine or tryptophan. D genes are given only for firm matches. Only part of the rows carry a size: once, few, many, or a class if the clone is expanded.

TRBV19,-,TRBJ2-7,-,TGTGCCAGTAGTATTGGAAGCCTAGCGCCGTACGAGCAGTACTTC,CASSIGSLAPYEQYF
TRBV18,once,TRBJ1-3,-,TGTGCCAGCTCACCATCACAGGGCCCTGGAAACACCATATATTTT,CASSPSQGPGNTIYF
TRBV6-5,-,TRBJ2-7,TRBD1,TGTGCCAGCAGTTACCGCGGGACAGGTTACGAGCAGTACTTC,CASSYRGTGYEQYF
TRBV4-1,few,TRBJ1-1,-,TGCGCCAGCAGCCAGACCCTGGGTCTCACTGAAGCTTTCTTT,CASSQTLGLTEAFF
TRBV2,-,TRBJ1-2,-,TGTGCCAGCAGCACAGTTATCTATGGCTACACCTTC,CASSTVIYGYTF
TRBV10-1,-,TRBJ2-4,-,TGCGCCAGCAGCGAACAGGGAAGAGACATTCAGTACTTC,CASSEQGRDIQYF
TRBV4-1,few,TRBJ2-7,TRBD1,TGCGCCAGCAGTTACGACAGGGGGGCATACGAGCAGTACTTC,CASSYDRGAYEQYF
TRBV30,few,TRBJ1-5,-,TGTGCCTGGAGTGTGAACTTCGGGCAGCCCCAGCATTTT,CAWSVNFGQPQHF
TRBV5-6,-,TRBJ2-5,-,TGTGCCAGCAGCAGGGGGACCCAAGAGACCCAGTACTTC,CASSRGTQETQYF
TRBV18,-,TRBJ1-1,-,TGTGCCAGCTCACCACTAAGGGAAGAAGCTTTCTTT,CASSPLREEAFF
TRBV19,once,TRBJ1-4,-,TGTGCCAGTAGTATTTGGGGGACGGAAAAACTGTTTTTT,CASSIWGTEKLFF
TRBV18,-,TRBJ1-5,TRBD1,TGTGCCAGCTCACCAACGACAGGGAGCAATCAGCCCCAGCATTTT,CASSPTTGSNQPQHF
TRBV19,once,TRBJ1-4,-,TGTGCCAGTCGAGAGGGTGGGGAAAAACTGTTTTTT,CASREGGEKLFF
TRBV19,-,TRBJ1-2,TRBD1,TGTGCCAGTAGTCTGGACAGGGTAAAGGGGTATGGCTACACCTTC,CASSLDRVKGYGYTF
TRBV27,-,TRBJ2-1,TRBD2,TGTGCCAGCAGTCCCCGACTAGCGGGGTCCTACAATGAGCAGTTCTTC,CASSPRLAGSYNEQFF
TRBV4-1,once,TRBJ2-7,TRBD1,TGCGCCAGCAGCTACCGGGACAGGGCTTCCTACGAGCAGTACTTC,CASSYRDRASYEQYF